These T cell receptor beta chains were read from a single sample in a study of blood T cell repertoires in COVID-19. Sequencing used immunoSEQ multiplex PCR; TCRdb keeps in-frame clones, though not all of them. Of approximately 130,000 clones listed, 70% to 80% are singletons. The sequencing sample was made of peripheral blood. These receptors came from a human donor in a cohort sampled during active COVID-19. Each CDR3 is given with its conserved first and last residue. The D gene is left open where the match is weak.

d_gene: TRBD2; v_gene: TRBV29-1; j_gene: TRBJ2-7; CDR3aa: CSGKTPPGLAGVHEQYF; CDR3nt: TGCAGCGGAAAGACCCCCCCCGGACTAGCGGGAGTCCACGAGCAGTACTTC
d_gene: NA; v_gene: TRBV28; j_gene: TRBJ1-4; CDR3aa: CASNSGPLNEKLFF; CDR3nt: TGTGCCAGCAATTCAGGTCCCCTTAATGAAAAACTGTTTTTT
d_gene: NA; v_gene: TRBV3-1/TRBV3-2; j_gene: TRBJ2-7; CDR3aa: CASSRGVPYEQYF; CDR3nt: TGTGCCAGCAGCCGGGGGGTTCCTTACGAGCAGTACTTC
d_gene: TRBD2; v_gene: TRBV4-3; j_gene: TRBJ2-7; CDR3aa: CASSQDLSSGSLWQYF; CDR3nt: TGCGCCAGCAGCCAAGATCTGAGTAGCGGGAGTCTGTGGCAGTACTTC
d_gene: NA; v_gene: TRBV6-5; j_gene: TRBJ2-7; CDR3aa: CASSYSTEYEQYF; CDR3nt: TGTGCCAGCAGTTACTCGACTGAATACGAGCAGTACTTC
d_gene: TRBD2; v_gene: TRBV24-1; j_gene: TRBJ2-1; CDR3aa: CATPKPTSGQQFF; CDR3nt: TGTGCCACCCCAAAACCGACTAGCGGCCAGCAGTTCTTC
d_gene: NA; v_gene: TRBV6-5; j_gene: TRBJ2-2; CDR3aa: CASSYSRNTGELFF; CDR3nt: TGTGCCAGCAGTTACTCTCGGAACACCGGGGAGCTGTTTTTT
d_gene: NA; v_gene: TRBV6-5; j_gene: TRBJ1-6; CDR3aa: CASSRDGGNSPLHF; CDR3nt: TGTGCCAGCAGCCGGGACGGGGGTAATTCACCCCTCCACTTT
d_gene: NA; v_gene: TRBV7-9; j_gene: TRBJ2-5; CDR3aa: CASSQIYETQYF; CDR3nt: TGTGCCAGCAGCCAGATTTATGAGACCCAGTACTTC
d_gene: NA; v_gene: TRBV7-9; j_gene: TRBJ2-3; CDR3aa: CASSPQGPSTDTQYF; CDR3nt: TGTGCCAGCAGCCCCCAGGGTCCTAGCACAGATACGCAGTATTTT
d_gene: TRBD1; v_gene: TRBV5-5; j_gene: TRBJ2-7; CDR3aa: CASSPGQGGREQYF; CDR3nt: TGTGCCAGCAGCCCGGGACAGGGGGGGCGCGAGCAGTACTTC